These 6 T cell receptor beta chains came from one sample sequenced in a study of cytomegalovirus exposure and HLA in healthy donors. Both 60 Vbeta primers and 13 Jbeta primers went into the PCR. Sequenced by immunoSEQ multiplex PCR; TCRdb stores in-frame clones only, minus some. The sample contains 150,000 to 250,000 clones, 75% to 85% of which appear only once. The sequenced sample consisted of PBMCs. The receptors derive from a woman between 45 and 65 years old in good health and CMV-seronegative.

The CDR3 region is CASSRMGPGTSFF. The CDR3 DNA reads TGCGCCAGCAGCAGGATGGGCCCCGGGACTTCGTTCTTC. The chain is built from TRBV5-1 and TRBJ2-1; TRBD2 might be the D (6 bases). This CDR3 is built from 13 residues. Trimming took 4 bases from V and 15 from J, leaving 20 bases between them. Germline V gene data show CDR1 as SGHRS and CDR2 as YFSETQ.

This sequence joins TRBV28 and TRBJ2-5, with 8 bases aligning to TRBD1. The end of the DNA aligns better with TRBJ2-7, so the J call may be wrong. CDR1 and CDR2 from the germline V gene are MDHEN and SYDVKM. The CDR3 length is 17 residues. CDR3 region: CASKVPTGQGFSYEQYF. The CDR3 region has the DNA TGTGCCAGTAAAGTGCCGACCGGACAGGGCTTCTCCTACGAGCAGTACTTC.

CDR3: CASSFTGTTNEKLFF. The CDR3 nucleotides are TGTGCCAGCAGCTTTACAGGAACAACTAATGAAAAACTGTTTTTT. V usage is TRBV7-6 and J usage is TRBJ1-4; tentative D call: TRBD1 (5 bases). The V end was cut by 3 bases, the J end by 0 bases, with 8 bases between. The CDR3 is 15 residues long. Germline V gene lookup returns CDR1 SGHVS and CDR2 FNYEAQ.

The rearrangement links TRBV14 to TRBJ2-1, with D perhaps matching TRBD1 (6 bases). With 0 bases removed from V and 2 bases from J, the gap between germline ends came to 11 bases. From germline, CDR1 is SGHDN and CDR2 FVKESK. The CDR3 contains 16 residues. CDR3 region: CASSQDPGAPYNEQFF. DNA for the CDR3: TGTGCCAGCAGCCAAGATCCAGGGGCCCCCTACAATGAGCAGTTCTTC.

This clone has just one count. The V and J genes are TRBV6-5 and TRBJ2-1, with 8 nucleotides matching TRBD1. Germline V gives CDR1 MNHEY, CDR2 SVGAGI. The CDR3 loop spans 15 amino acids. The J segment lost 2 bases and the V segment lost 6 bases, leaving 6 bases of the junction unmatched. As DNA, the CDR3 is TGTGCCAGCAGGTTGGACAGGGCCCCCTACAATGAGCAGTTCTTC. Its protein is CASRLDRAPYNEQFF.

The V and J genes are TRBV19 and TRBJ2-1; the D gene is possibly TRBD2 (6 bases). The CDR3 extends over 16 amino acids. Trimming took 2 bases from V and 0 from J, leaving 11 bases between them. Per germline, CDR1 LNHDA and CDR2 SQIVND (reference sequence). CDR3 sequence: CASSIWDSSSYNEQFF. CDR3 DNA sequence: TGTGCCAGTAGTATATGGGACTCAAGCTCCTACAATGAGCAGTTCTTC.